What follows is one TCR beta chain and its context. Its specificity is unknown. This specimen belongs to a study of cytomegalovirus exposure and HLA in healthy donors. Study as a whole: From HLA-typed donors, an early data release held tens of millions of unique TCRs.

The study's findings and limits: Later, TCR association rates were found to vary by HLA locus, highest for DRB1 and lowest for HLA-C. For most TCR sequences rarity was the rule, although some public TCRs occurred in many donors.

With 60 Vbeta and 13 Jbeta primers, the PCR was carried out. Measured with immunoSEQ multiplex PCR; TCRdb has only the in-frame clones, and not every one. The sample carries 200,000 to 250,000 clones, around 80% recorded once. The specimen was PBMCs. This TCR was recovered from a man aged 18 to 29 in good health and CMV-seronegative.

DNA for the CDR3: TGTGCCAGCAGTTACGCACAGACTAATGAAGCTTTCTTT. Translation gives CASSYAQTNEAFF. This chain uses TRBV6-5 with TRBJ1-1; D unclear. The ends were cut back, 2 bases at V and 7 bases at J, with 11 bases in the middle. Looked up from germline, CDR1 is MNHEY and CDR2 is SVGAGI. The CDR3 is made up of 13 amino acids.